The entry below describes one T cell receptor (beta chain). Clones were sequenced by immunoSEQ multiplex PCR, and TCRdb holds only the in-frame ones, with some missing. The repertoire holds roughly 30,000 clones, with 84% as singletons. The CDR3 loop spans 14 amino acids. CDR1 is MNHEY, CDR2 SVGAGI, per germline. V lost 6 bases, J lost 0 bases, and 6 bases lay in between. The sample is drawn from a study of blood T cell repertoires in COVID-19. The overall study: The United States, Italy and Spain supplied acute and convalescent COVID-19 samples.

Sequenced input: peripheral blood. The rearrangement uses TRBV6-5 and TRBJ2-6; no clear D. The clonotype was recovered from a man older than 75 with active COVID-19. The CDR3 spells CASREYSGANVLTF. The CDR3 nucleotides read TGTGCCAGCAGGGAGTACTCTGGGGCCAACGTCCTGACTTTC.